This T cell receptor beta chain was observed in a study of neoadjuvant anti-PD-1 for oral cavity cancer. The wider study: Patients without progression got a fourth dose around day 43.

Time point defined: after neoadjuvant nivolumab, at surgical resection. Study results and limitations: With three patients per group, TCR findings need larger cohorts.

Regarding this clone: Its specificity is not known.

Most PBMC samples had roughly 0.45 ug input DNA in six replicates. Assay used: immunoSEQ multiplex PCR; TCRdb lists only in-frame clones, some missing. The sample holds roughly 9,500 clones; just over 65% are singletons and the top ten take roughly 4.5%. Germline V CDR1 and CDR2: SGHRS, YFSETQ. CDR3 length: 13 amino acids. Trimming removed 4 bases from V and 8 bases from J; junction bases left unmatched: 8. The clonotype was recovered from a person aged 40 to 85 with oral cavity squamous cell carcinoma. The V gene is TRBV5-1, the J gene TRBJ1-2, with 7 nucleotides matching TRBD1. Source: PBMCs, taken after nivolumab (anti-PD-1) treatment. CDR3 bases: TGCGCCAGCAGCCTGACAGGGCCGGGGGGCTACACCTTC. Translated, it gives CASSLTGPGGYTF.